The source of this T cell receptor (beta chain) is a study of blood T cell repertoires in COVID-19. Study background: In each case, the material was cDNA or gDNA derived from T cells, B-cell-depleted T cells, or PBMCs.

Germline V gene sequence: CDR1 MNHEY, CDR2 SVGAGI. The CDR3 is 16 residues long. V lost 4 bases and J lost 0; bases outside the gene matches: 6. Produced via immunoSEQ multiplex PCR; TCRdb's table is partial and in-frame only. This table has about 360,000 clones, around nine tenths appearing once. This sequence was found in a human donor in a cohort sampled during active COVID-19. J is TRBJ2-7 and V is TRBV6-5; 10 bases align to TRBD2. Sequencing was carried out using peripheral blood. CDR3 residues: CASSSTSGVSSYEQYF. The CDR3 DNA follows: TGTGCCAGCAGTTCCACTAGCGGGGTCAGCTCCTACGAGCAGTACTTC.